The 5 T cell receptor beta chains below come from one sample, sequenced in a study of T cell responses to AZD1222 COVID-19 vaccine. Sequenced by immunoSEQ multiplex PCR; TCRdb stores in-frame clones only, minus some. The sample gives some 100,000 clones, approximately 86% of which show up once; 9.5% to 15% is in the top ten. The input for sequencing was peripheral blood, taken on day 0 of MenACWY control vaccination. The origin of the receptors is an adult in good health.

This chain links TRBV5-1 with TRBJ2-7; a weak D match, TRBD1 (6 bases). V was trimmed by 2 bases and J by 7 bases, leaving 19 bases between them. Germline V lookup: CDR1 SGHRS, CDR2 YFSETQ. CDR3 length: 15 residues. The CDR3 spells CASSFIRQAGEEQYF. The CDR3 nucleotides read TGCGCCAGCAGCTTTATACGACAGGCCGGGGAGGAGCAGTACTTC.

This clone is a singleton in its sample. CDR3 residues: CSVDRGPDTEAFF. In DNA form, the CDR3 reads TGCAGCGTTGACAGGGGTCCAGACACTGAAGCTTTCTTT. The rearrangement joins TRBV29-1 to TRBJ1-1, with D maybe TRBD1 (6 bases). Trimming pared 3 bases from V and 3 bases from J, leaving 11 bases between. Germline CDR1 and CDR2: SQVTM and ANQGSEA. The CDR3 is made up of 13 amino acids.

The V call is TRBV6-1, the J call TRBJ1-1; 7 nucleotides line up with TRBD1. Trimming removed 5 bases from V and 6 bases from J; junction bases left unmatched: 6. The length of the CDR3 is 13 residues. The V gene's germline CDR1 is MNHNS and CDR2 SASEGT. The CDR3 DNA is TGTGCCAGCAGTCCCAGGACAGGCTCTGAAGCTTTCTTT. As protein: CASSPRTGSEAFF.

The chain recombines TRBV5-8 with TRBJ2-1, with no clear D. The CDR3 sequence is 14 residues long. V dropped 4 bases and J dropped 4 bases, with 12 bases sitting between them. CDR1 SGHTS and CDR2 YDEGEE come from the germline V gene. The CDR3 DNA reads as TGTGCCAGCAGCCGGGCAGGACGGTACAATGAGCAGTTCTTC. This sequence encodes CASSRAGRYNEQFF. Variable domain in full (rest from reference TRBV5-8 and TRBJ2-1): EAGVTQSPTHLIKTRGQQATLRCSPISGHTSVYWYQQALGLGLQFLLWYDEGEERNRGNFPPRFSGRQFPNYSSELNVNALELEDSALYLCASSRAGRYNEQFFGPGTRLTVL.

This rearrangement joins TRBV5-1 to TRBJ1-6, with 9 bases that match TRBD1. This CDR3 contains 14 residues. Germline V gene sequence: CDR1 SGHRS, CDR2 YFSETQ. The V and J ends lost 5 bases and 7 bases, in that order; junction bases with no gene match: 4. CDR3 residues: CASSATGGNSPLHF. CDR3 in DNA: TGCGCCAGCAGTGCCACAGGGGGCAATTCACCCCTCCACTTT.